The clone carrying this TCR beta chain was detected only once. The antigen remains unidentified. Collection occurred without any documented infections or immune events in donors. CDR1 is SGHAT and CDR2 is FQNNGV in the germline V gene. The CDR3 spans 14 residues. The V segment lost 9 bases and the J segment 7 bases; nucleotides outside the gene matches: 12. This sample was included in a study of identifying expanded T cells in peripheral blood. Study-wide results and limits: Approximately 1.1 clones differed between technical replicates, versus roughly 17 and 20 over time. Clone count variance between roughly 2-week samples rose with total template count.

The data were produced by immunoSEQ multiplex PCR, yet TCRdb's version contains in-frame clones alone and is incomplete. The profile shows 100,000 to 150,000 clones, 86% of them singletons. The sequence derives from a person between 18 and 70 years old in good health. The chain carries TRBV11-2 and TRBJ2-4; TRBD1 matches 7 bases. Material: blood. The CDR3 is CASKPTGTGNIQYF. The CDR3 bases are TGTGCCAGTAAACCGACAGGGACGGGGAACATTCAGTACTTC.